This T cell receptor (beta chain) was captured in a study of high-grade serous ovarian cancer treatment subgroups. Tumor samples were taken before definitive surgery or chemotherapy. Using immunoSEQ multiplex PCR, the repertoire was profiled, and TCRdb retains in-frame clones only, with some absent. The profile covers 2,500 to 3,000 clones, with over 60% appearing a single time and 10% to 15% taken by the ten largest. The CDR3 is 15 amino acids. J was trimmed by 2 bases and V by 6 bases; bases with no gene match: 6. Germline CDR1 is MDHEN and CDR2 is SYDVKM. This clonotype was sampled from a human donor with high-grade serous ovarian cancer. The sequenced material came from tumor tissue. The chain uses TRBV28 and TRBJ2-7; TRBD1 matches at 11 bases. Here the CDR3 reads CASRQDRGQTYEQYF. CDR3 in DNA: TGTGCCAGCAGACAGGACAGGGGGCAGACCTACGAGCAGTACTTC.